A single sample is the source of the 32 T cell receptor beta chains below, sequenced in a study of cytomegalovirus exposure and HLA in healthy donors. The PCR had 60 Vbeta and 13 Jbeta primers. TCRdb's copy holds only in-frame clones and misses some; the assay was immunoSEQ multiplex PCR. Of 90,000 to 110,000 clones listed, approximately 80% are singletons. Sequencing input: PBMCs. These receptor sequences come from a man aged 30 to 39 in good health and CMV-seronegative.

This clone is a singleton in its sample. The chain combines TRBV28 with TRBJ1-3; D is unclear. V was trimmed by 3 bases and J by 3 bases, leaving 9 bases between them. The CDR3 length is 14 residues. Germline V gene lookup returns CDR1 MDHEN and CDR2 SYDVKM. The CDR3 DNA follows: TGTGCCAGCAGTTTTGGCGGGTATGGAAACACCATATATTTT. Translated, it gives CASSFGGYGNTIYF.

The chain has TRBV27 and TRBJ1-1; D call uncertain. In germline, CDR1 is MNHEY, CDR2 SMNVEV (reference sequence). The CDR3 is made up of 9 amino acids. The DNA of the CDR3 is TGTCCTAAATCCACTGAAGCTTTCTTT. Translation: CPKSTEAFF.

The chain has TRBV10-1 and TRBJ1-4, with TRBD1 as a possible D gene (6 bases). CDR3 length: 13 amino acids. The V end lost 8 bases, the J end lost 5 bases, and 12 bases lay between the germline ends. Germline V lookup: CDR1 WNHNN, CDR2 SYGVQD (reference sequence). DNA for the CDR3: TGCGCCAGCTCGGACAGTGGGAATGAAAAACTGTTTTTT. Its protein product is CASSDSGNEKLFF.

CDR3 sequence (DNA): TGTGCCAGCAGTGAGACAGGGGACTATGGCTACACCTTC. As protein: CASSETGDYGYTF. This chain links TRBV6-1 with TRBJ1-2, with 8 nucleotides matching TRBD1. The germline V gene encodes CDR1 MNHNS and CDR2 SASEGT. V trimming: 3 bases; J trimming: 3 bases; junction bases outside the gene matches: 0. This CDR3 has 13 amino acids.

The chain links TRBV28 to TRBJ1-2; TRBD1 is a possible D gene (6 bases). The CDR3 covers 14 residues. Trimming removed 5 bases at V and 4 bases at J, with 14 bases between. Germline assignment: CDR1 MDHEN and CDR2 SYDVKM. CDR3 nucleotides: TGTGCCAGCAGTCCTCCTGGCAGGGGCTATGGCTACACCTTC. It codes for CASSPPGRGYGYTF.

This chain connects TRBV18 to TRBJ2-7; 9 nucleotides match TRBD1. From germline, CDR1 is KGHSH and CDR2 LQKENI. Trimming removed 3 bases from V and 3 bases from J; junction bases left unmatched: 3. The CDR3 totals 14 residues. The CDR3 reads CASSPGQGIYEQYF. CDR3 nucleotides: TGTGCCAGCTCACCGGGACAGGGAATCTACGAGCAGTACTTC.

V is TRBV6-5 and J is TRBJ1-2, with a tentative D call TRBD1 (6 bases). Germline V lookup: CDR1 MNHEY, CDR2 SVGAGI. This CDR3 is built from 11 residues. V lost 5 bases to trimming and J lost 10 bases, with 11 bases between them. DNA for the CDR3: TGTGCCAGCAGTCAGGACAGCTCCTACACCTTC. Protein product: CASSQDSSYTF.

This clone was observed a few times. Other DNA sequences in this sample translate to the same CDR3. For the CDR3, the DNA is TGTGCCAGCAGCCAAGGACAGGGGGACTACGAGCAGTACTTC. Translating gives CASSQGQGDYEQYF. The rearrangement joins TRBV4-2 to TRBJ2-7; 9 nucleotides align to TRBD1. Germline CDR1 reads LGHNA; CDR2 reads YNFKEQ. The CDR3 sequence is 14 residues long. Losses at the gene ends were 1 base for V and 3 bases for J; bases not matched to a gene: 1.

This sequence joins TRBV7-9 and TRBJ2-5, with a tentative D call TRBD2 (6 bases). CDR1 SEHNR and CDR2 FQNEAQ come from the germline V gene (reference sequence). V lost 5 bases and J 5 bases, leaving 24 bases between the germline ends. This CDR3 spans 17 amino acids. CDR3 sequence reads: CASSPPLGTGGVETQYF. The CDR3 DNA reads TGTGCCAGCAGCCCCCCTTTGGGGACCGGGGGAGTGGAGACCCAGTACTTC.

The rearrangement links TRBV27 to TRBJ1-6, with unresolved D. V was shortened by 1 base and J by 0 bases, with 10 bases between the two germline ends. The CDR3 has 17 amino acids. Looked up from germline, CDR1 is MNHEY and CDR2 is SMNVEV (reference sequence). In DNA form, the CDR3 reads TGTGCCAGCAGTTTATTCCAGGCCAGCTCCTATAATTCACCCCTCCACTTT. Its protein is CASSLFQASSYNSPLHF.

CDR3 region: CASSGRETHNSPLHF. CDR3 DNA: TGCGCCAGCAGTGGTCGAGAGACTCATAATTCACCCCTCCACTTT. The gene calls are TRBV10-2 and TRBJ1-6, with D unclear. V dropped 4 bases and J dropped 5 bases, with 12 bases sitting between them. CDR1 WSHSY and CDR2 SAAADI come from the germline V gene. CDR3 length: 15 residues.

V and J are TRBV11-3 and TRBJ2-3; 7 bases are a match to TRBD1. Germline values: CDR1 SGHNT, CDR2 YENEEA. The CDR3 consists of 15 residues. V lost 1 base to trimming and J lost 4 bases; unmatched junction nucleotides: 5. CDR3 amino acids: CASSLGGGDPDTQYF. CDR3 nucleotides: TGTGCCAGCAGCTTAGGAGGGGGCGATCCAGATACGCAGTATTTT. Looking up the rest from reference TRBV11-3 and TRBJ2-3 gives the full variable domain: EAGVVQSPRYKIIEKKQPVAFWCNPISGHNTLYWYLQNLGQGPELLIRYENEEAVDDSQLPKDRFSAERLKGVDSTLKIQPAELGDSAVYLCASSLGGGDPDTQYFGPGTRLTVL.

The chain employs TRBV6-5 and TRBJ2-7, with D possibly TRBD1 on 6 matching bases. The CDR3 spans 14 residues. With 2 bases removed from V and 1 base from J, the gap between germline ends came to 9 bases. Per germline, CDR1 MNHEY and CDR2 SVGAGI. The CDR3 protein is CASSYQTGSYEQYF. The CDR3 bases are TGTGCCAGCAGTTACCAGACAGGATCCTACGAGCAGTACTTC.

This rearrangement joins TRBV4-2 to TRBJ2-7; D not resolved. The CDR3 extends over 15 amino acids. Trimming cost V 4 bases and J 2 bases, with 15 bases left between them. Germline CDR1 reads LGHNA; CDR2 reads YNFKEQ. This chain's CDR3 is CASSPPSGAAYEQYF. In nucleotides, the CDR3 is TGTGCCAGCAGCCCCCCGTCCGGAGCCGCCTACGAGCAGTACTTC.

This clone has more than one count but fewer than ten. This chain connects TRBV6-1 to TRBJ2-4; weak D call: TRBD1 (6 bases). CDR3 size: 12 residues. V lost 8 bases, J lost 8 bases, and 13 bases lay in between. CDR1 is MNHNS and CDR2 is SASEGT in the germline V gene. Here the CDR3 DNA reads TGTGCCAGCTATACAGGGTCTGACATTCAGTACTTC. Protein sequence: CASYTGSDIQYF.

J is TRBJ2-5 and V is TRBV4-3; possible D gene TRBD2, 5 bases. Germline V lookup: CDR1 LGHNA, CDR2 YSLEER. This CDR3 has 14 residues. V shed 0 bases and J shed 8 bases, with 13 bases lying between them. In DNA, the CDR3 is TGCGCCAGCAGCCAAGATCAAGCGGACGGTACCCAGTACTTC. Translating it yields CASSQDQADGTQYF.

The chain is built from TRBV5-4 and TRBJ1-1, with D unclear. Trimming pared 2 bases from V and 8 bases from J, leaving 13 bases between. This CDR3 has 13 residues. From germline, CDR1 is SGHNT and CDR2 YYREEE (reference sequence). CDR3 amino acids: CASSFGSEGEAFF. The CDR3 nucleotides are TGTGCCAGCAGCTTCGGTTCAGAGGGAGAAGCTTTCTTT. The whole variable domain, filled in from reference TRBV5-4 and TRBJ1-1, reads ETGVTQSPTHLIKTRGQQVTLRCSSQSGHNTVSWYQQALGQGPQFIFQYYREEENGRGNFPPRFSGLQFPNYSSELNVNALELDDSALYLCASSFGSEGEAFFGQGTRLTVV.

The rearrangement links TRBV7-9 to TRBJ2-2; D is perhaps TRBD2 (6 bases). Trimming took 6 bases from V and 7 from J, leaving 18 bases between them. The CDR3 loop spans 15 amino acids. Per germline, CDR1 SEHNR and CDR2 FQNEAQ (reference sequence). The CDR3 DNA sequence: TGTGCCAGCAGAACCGGACTCCCGGGAGTCGGGGAGCTGTTTTTT. Translated, it gives CASRTGLPGVGELFF.

This clone was picked up one time. This CDR3 is CASRINYQETQYF. CDR3 DNA: TGTGCCAGCAGAATCAATTACCAAGAGACCCAGTACTTC. V is TRBV6-5 and J is TRBJ2-5; D ambiguous. Trimming left V 6 bases short and J 0 bases short, with 8 bases between. The CDR3 runs 13 residues. CDR1 is MNHEY, CDR2 SVGAGI, per germline.

V gene TRBV5-6 combines with J gene TRBJ2-7; D is perhaps TRBD2 (5 bases). CDR1 is SGHDT and CDR2 is YYEEEE in the germline V gene. Trimming shortened V by 1 base and J by 6 bases, and 14 bases separated the two germline ends. This CDR3 region has 14 residues. Here the CDR3 DNA reads TGTGCCAGCAGCTTGAGGGCGGGTAAACCCGAGCAGTACTTC. Protein sequence: CASSLRAGKPEQYF.

The V call is TRBV7-2, the J call TRBJ2-7; a possible D gene is TRBD1 (5 bases). Germline-derived CDR1 and CDR2 are SGHTA and FQGNSA. Trimming pared 0 bases from V and 7 bases from J, leaving 7 bases between. There are 12 residues in the CDR3. CDR3 sequence reads: CASSLAQGEQYF. The CDR3 coding sequence is TGTGCCAGCAGCTTAGCCCAGGGAGAGCAGTACTTC.

The chain carries TRBV2 and TRBJ2-1; 8 nucleotides agree with TRBD1. V lost 6 bases to trimming and J lost 7 bases; unmatched junction nucleotides: 8. This CDR3 spans 14 amino acids. Germline CDR1 reads SNHLY; CDR2 reads FYNNEI. The CDR3 bases are TGTGCCAGCAGCCTGGGGCAGGGGGCGAATGAGCAGTTCTTC. Amino acids: CASSLGQGANEQFF.

The rearrangement uses TRBV7-9 and TRBJ1-6; possible D gene TRBD1, 6 bases. Between the trimmed V and J ends, which lost 5 bases and 5 bases, there was a span of 16 bases. Germline loops: CDR1 SEHNR, CDR2 FQNEAQ (reference sequence). CDR3 size: 16 residues. The CDR3 loop reads CASSVRGSVHNSPLHF. CDR3 DNA sequence: TGTGCCAGCAGCGTGAGGGGGTCAGTGCATAATTCACCCCTCCACTTT. Full variable domain (remainder filled in from reference TRBV7-9 and TRBJ1-6): DTGVSQNPRHKITKRGQNVTFRCDPISEHNRLYWYRQTLGQGPEFLTYFQNEAQLEKSRLLSDRFSAERPKGSFSTLEIQRTEQGDSAMYLCASSVRGSVHNSPLHFGNGTRLTVT.

This chain links TRBV5-1 with TRBJ2-7; perhaps TRBD1 as D (6 bases). The V gene's germline CDR1 is SGHRS and CDR2 YFSETQ. Trimming left V 0 bases short and J 2 bases short, with 12 bases between. The CDR3 is made up of 15 amino acids. The CDR3 nucleotides are TGCGCCAGCAGCTTGGCCGCACAGGGCCCCTACGAGCAGTACTTC. It yields the protein CASSLAAQGPYEQYF.

The chain employs TRBV9 and TRBJ1-3; 8 nucleotides line up with TRBD1. V lost 0 bases and J lost 0; bases outside the gene matches: 5. This CDR3 has 17 amino acids. Germline loops: CDR1 SGDLS, CDR2 YYNGEE. CDR3 coding DNA: TGTGCCAGCAGCGTAGGAGCGGACAGGGTCTCTGGAAACACCATATATTTT. It specifies CASSVGADRVSGNTIYF.

The V and J genes are TRBV5-1 and TRBJ2-1; TRBD2 agrees at 7 bases. Germline V gene lookup returns CDR1 SGHRS and CDR2 YFSETQ. J was trimmed by 2 bases and V by 6 bases; bases with no gene match: 2. The CDR3 loop spans 13 amino acids. The CDR3 DNA sequence: TGCGCCAGCATGGGGGGGGCCTACAATGAGCAGTTCTTC. This gives the protein CASMGGAYNEQFF.

The genes are TRBV25-1 and TRBJ2-6; 7 nucleotides agree with TRBD1. CDR1 is MGHDK and CDR2 is SYGVNS in the germline V gene. The CDR3 sequence is 15 residues long. The V gene end was trimmed by 6 bases and the J gene end by 1 base; junction bases not matched to a gene: 3. The CDR3, as DNA: TGTGCCAGCAGAGACAGGGAGTCTGGGGCCAACGTCCTGACTTTC. It encodes CASRDRESGANVLTF.

The chain recombines TRBV13 with TRBJ2-7; 7 bases match TRBD1. CDR3 length: 13 amino acids. Germline V lookup: CDR1 PRHDT, CDR2 FYEKMQ (reference sequence). With V trimmed by 10 bases and J by 4 bases, 10 bases remained unmatched. Here the CDR3 reads CATPSPRGYEQYF. For the CDR3, the DNA is TGTGCCACCCCAAGCCCCAGGGGGTACGAGCAGTACTTC.

The chain links TRBV18 to TRBJ1-2; TRBD1 matches at 11 bases. Trimming removed 3 bases from V and 7 bases from J; junction bases left unmatched: 7. This CDR3 contains 15 residues. The germline CDR1 and CDR2 sequences are KGHSH and LQKENI. The CDR3 DNA reads TGTGCCAGCTCACCCTCGGGACAGGGGGAAAGTGGCTACACCTTC. Protein sequence: CASSPSGQGESGYTF.

The chain employs TRBV23-1 and TRBJ2-7; D gene uncertain. TRBV23-1 is recorded as an ORF, its role being uncertain. The V end was cut by 3 bases, the J end by 2 bases, with 14 bases between. This CDR3 comprises 15 residues. The CDR3 spells CASSQFRCSPYEQYF. DNA of the CDR3: TGCGCCAGCAGTCAGTTCAGATGCTCCCCCTACGAGCAGTACTTC.

J is TRBJ2-5 and V is TRBV5-1, with 7 bases lining up with TRBD1. The length of the CDR3 is 14 residues. The junction had 4 bases not matched to a gene; V was cut back by 0 bases and J by 5 bases. Germline V gene sequence: CDR1 SGHRS, CDR2 YFSETQ. CDR3 protein: CASSLAGGLETQYF. For the CDR3, the DNA is TGCGCCAGCAGCTTGGCAGGGGGTTTGGAGACCCAGTACTTC.

V and J are TRBV5-1 and TRBJ2-6, with 9 bases fitting TRBD1. The junction had 2 bases not matched to a gene; V was cut back by 2 bases and J by 2 bases. CDR1 SGHRS and CDR2 YFSETQ come from the germline V gene. CDR3 size: 16 residues. The CDR3: CASSFTGGPGANVLTF. The CDR3 DNA is TGCGCCAGCAGCTTTACAGGGGGCCCTGGGGCCAACGTCCTGACTTTC.